The 32 T cell receptor beta chains below all came from one sample that was sequenced in a study of blood T cell repertoires in COVID-19. The protocol was immunoSEQ multiplex PCR, while the TCRdb copy is restricted to in-frame clones and leaves out a portion. The repertoire consists of about 200,000 clones, with under 90% occurring once and the leading ten covering 20%. The specimen sequenced was peripheral blood. The source of these receptors is a human donor in a cohort sampled during active COVID-19.

The count of this clone is one. The V gene is TRBV7-2, the J gene TRBJ2-1; 12 nucleotides align to TRBD2. Unmatched junction bases numbered 9, after V lost 1 base and J lost 14 bases. The CDR3 has 15 residues. Germline V lookup: CDR1 SGHTA, CDR2 FQGNSA. The CDR3 DNA reads TGTGCCAGCAGCTTAGGGGGACTAGCGGGCGCCAGAGAGTTCTTC. This encodes CASSLGGLAGAREFF.

The rearrangement uses TRBV7-9 and TRBJ2-1, with a tentative D call TRBD2 (6 bases). The V gene's germline CDR1 is SEHNR and CDR2 FQNEAQ (reference sequence). The V and J ends lost 5 bases and 9 bases respectively, with 17 bases between them. The CDR3 extends over 14 amino acids. CDR3 nucleotide sequence: TGTGCCAGCAGCCTACTAGCTGCGGGTAGTGAGCAGTTCTTC. Translated: CASSLLAAGSEQFF.

This clone was seen more than once but under ten times. The V call is TRBV4-1, the J call TRBJ2-1; 11 bases match TRBD2. The germline V gene encodes CDR1 MGHRA and CDR2 YSYEKL. This CDR3 region has 17 residues. The ends lost 1 base at V and 1 base at J; junction bases unmatched: 3. CDR3 loop: CASSQGTSGGSYNEQFF. The CDR3 region has the DNA TGCGCCAGCAGCCAAGGCACTAGCGGGGGTTCCTACAATGAGCAGTTCTTC.

The CDR3 spells CATGGEGGNTEAFF. In nucleotides, the CDR3 is TGTGCCACCGGGGGGGAAGGAGGGAACACTGAAGCTTTCTTT. This sequence joins TRBV28 and TRBJ1-1, with D possibly being TRBD1 (5 bases). This CDR3 is built from 14 residues. Trimming stripped 10 bases from V and 1 base from J, with 16 bases between. Germline V CDR1 and CDR2: MDHEN, SYDVKM.

The J gene is TRBJ1-3, the V gene TRBV29-1, with unresolved D. This CDR3 comprises 12 residues. V lost 6 bases and J lost 9, with 15 bases in between. CDR1 SQVTM and CDR2 ANQGSEA come from the germline V gene. CDR3 bases: TGCAGCGTCTCAACAAATTCAGGCACCATATATTTT. It yields the protein CSVSTNSGTIYF. The variable domain in full, with the rest retrieved from reference TRBV29-1 and TRBJ1-3, is SAVISQKPSRDICQRGTSLTIQCQVDSQVTMMFWYRQQPGQSLTLIATANQGSEATYESGFVIDKFPISRPNLTFSTLTVSNMSPEDSSIYLCSVSTNSGTIYFGEGSWLTVV.

This clone was detected only once. The rearrangement uses TRBV5-6 and TRBJ2-7, with D perhaps matching TRBD2 (6 bases). CDR1 and CDR2 (germline): SGHDT, YYEEEE. Trimming took off 4 bases at V and 10 bases at J, with 18 bases between the two ends. The CDR3 has 13 residues. The CDR3 protein is CASSQGGQGVQYV. Here the CDR3 DNA reads TGTGCCAGCAGCCAGGGAGGCCAGGGTGTTCAGTACGTC.

V usage is TRBV19 and J usage is TRBJ1-2; 7 bases are shared with TRBD1. This CDR3 comprises 14 residues. The germline V gene has CDR1 LNHDA and CDR2 SQIVND (reference sequence). Trimming removed 8 bases from V and 0 bases from J; junction bases left unmatched: 6. The CDR3 region is CASVRQGANYGYTF. The CDR3 DNA reads TGTGCCAGTGTCAGACAGGGAGCTAACTATGGCTACACCTTC.

The J gene is TRBJ2-2, the V gene TRBV9; perhaps TRBD2 as D (6 bases). The CDR3 loop spans 18 amino acids. Germline V gene sequence: CDR1 SGDLS, CDR2 YYNGEE. The V end was cut by 0 bases, the J end by 0 bases, with 15 bases between. The CDR3 nucleotides read TGTGCCAGCAGCGTAGTCCCCGCGGGGAGTGCGAACACCGGGGAGCTGTTTTTT. This sequence encodes CASSVVPAGSANTGELFF.

This chain connects TRBV5-1 to TRBJ1-2, with 9 bases lining up with TRBD1. V lost 0 bases and J lost 5; bases outside the gene matches: 8. The germline V gene encodes CDR1 SGHRS and CDR2 YFSETQ. The CDR3 is 16 residues long. CDR3 in amino acids: CASSLAVGTGNYGYTF. For the CDR3, the DNA is TGCGCCAGCAGCTTGGCTGTGGGGACAGGGAATTATGGCTACACCTTC.

The rearrangement joins TRBV27 to TRBJ1-1; D not resolved. With 3 bases removed from V and 5 bases from J, the gap between germline ends came to 10 bases. The CDR3 loop spans 13 amino acids. CDR1 is MNHEY, CDR2 SMNVEV, per germline (reference sequence). CDR3 region: CASSFGVRTEAFF. CDR3 nucleotides: TGTGCCAGCAGTTTTGGTGTCAGGACTGAAGCTTTCTTT.

The V gene is TRBV2, the J gene TRBJ2-2; perhaps TRBD1 as D (6 bases). The ends were cut back, 6 bases at V and 5 bases at J, with 16 bases in the middle. This CDR3 has 15 residues. CDR1 and CDR2 from the germline V gene are SNHLY and FYNNEI. CDR3 bases: TGTGCCAGCAGGGACGACCAGGGGTTTACCGGGGAGCTGTTTTTT. This codes for CASRDDQGFTGELFF. Supplemented by reference TRBV2 and TRBJ2-2, the full variable domain reads EPEVTQTPSHQVTQMGQEVILRCVPISNHLYFYWYRQILGQKVEFLVSFYNNEISEKSEIFDDQFSVERPDGSNFTLKIRSTKLEDSAMYFCASRDDQGFTGELFFGEGSRLTVL.

The CDR3 nucleotides read TGTGCCAGCAGTGAAGGCGGGGTTGACGGCTACACCTTC. This translates into CASSEGGVDGYTF. The gene calls are TRBV6-1 and TRBJ1-2; D is undetermined. V was trimmed by 1 base and J by 8 bases, leaving 11 bases between them. Germline values: CDR1 MNHNS, CDR2 SASEGT. This CDR3 region has 13 residues.

V usage is TRBV30 and J usage is TRBJ2-5; 13 bases are a match to TRBD2. J lost 6 bases, V lost 1 base, and 5 bases had no gene match. CDR1 and CDR2 (germline): GTSNPN, SVGIG (reference sequence). The CDR3 extends over 15 amino acids. The CDR3 region is CAWSGPGTSGKTQYF. The CDR3 bases are TGTGCCTGGAGTGGCCCGGGGACTAGCGGGAAGACCCAGTACTTC.

The J gene is TRBJ1-5, the V gene TRBV6-6; D is perhaps TRBD1 (5 bases). The CDR3 totals 14 residues. CDR1 and CDR2 from the germline V gene are MNHNY and SVGAGI (reference sequence). The CDR3 DNA follows: TGTGCTAGCGGGGGGGGAATTAGCAATCAGCCCCAGCATTTT. It is translated as CASGGGISNQPQHF.

The chain employs TRBV20-1 and TRBJ1-4; possible D gene TRBD1, 5 bases. The CDR3 extends over 13 amino acids. CDR1 is DFQATT, CDR2 SNEGSKA, per germline (reference sequence). V was shortened by 3 bases and J by 5 bases, with 10 bases between the two germline ends. CDR3 protein: CSASGAVNEKLFF. The CDR3 DNA reads as TGCAGTGCTAGTGGGGCAGTGAATGAAAAACTGTTTTTT.

V usage is TRBV28 and J usage is TRBJ2-5; TRBD2 matches at 7 bases. V shed 6 bases and J 4 bases; nucleotides not matched to a gene: 5. The germline gives CDR1 MDHEN, CDR2 SYDVKM. This CDR3 comprises 13 residues. The CDR3 DNA reads as TGTGCCAGCAGCAACGGACTAGGAGAGACCCAGTACTTC. Translating gives CASSNGLGETQYF.

V is TRBV14 and J is TRBJ1-6; no reliable D call. CDR3 size: 12 residues. V shed 4 bases and J shed 11 bases, with 9 bases lying between them. Germline V lookup: CDR1 SGHDN, CDR2 FVKESK. CDR3 amino acids: CASSLQVPPLHF. DNA for the CDR3: TGTGCCAGCAGCCTTCAGGTCCCACCCCTCCACTTT. The whole variable domain, filled in from reference TRBV14 and TRBJ1-6, reads EAGVTQFPSHSVIEKGQTVTLRCDPISGHDNLYWYRRVMGKEIKFLLHFVKESKQDESGMPNNRFLAERTGGTYSTLKVQPAELEDSGVYFCASSLQVPPLHFGNGTRLTVT.

The rearrangement links TRBV28 to TRBJ2-7; TRBD2 might be the D (5 bases). Trimming shortened V by 4 bases and J by 1 base, and 11 bases separated the two germline ends. Germline loops: CDR1 MDHEN, CDR2 SYDVKM. The CDR3 contains 14 residues. The CDR3 reads CASSYTGVSYEQYF. The CDR3 DNA is TGTGCCAGCAGTTATACCGGGGTTTCCTACGAGCAGTACTTC.

The chain links TRBV5-1 to TRBJ1-1, with D tentatively TRBD1 (5 bases). The CDR3 runs 13 residues. From germline, CDR1 is SGHRS and CDR2 YFSETQ. Trimming removed 3 bases from V and 8 bases from J, with 14 bases in between. The CDR3 DNA sequence: TGCGCCAGCAGCTCACAGGCTGATCTAGAAGCTTTCTTT. It specifies CASSSQADLEAFF.

The V call is TRBV27, the J call TRBJ1-6; TRBD1 matches 8 bases. Germline lookup yields CDR1 MNHEY and CDR2 SMNVEV (reference sequence). The CDR3 contains 14 residues. V was pared by 6 bases and J by 7 bases, with 5 bases of the junction left unmatched. The CDR3 spells CASSRDRLNSPLHF. In DNA, the CDR3 is TGTGCCAGCAGCCGGGACAGGTTAAATTCACCCCTCCACTTT.

This sequence joins TRBV12-1 and TRBJ1-5. TRBV12-1 is flagged as a pseudogene. CDR3 length: 24 residues. CDR3 sequence reads: CASSFALRGLEVQGGRRGNQPQHF. The CDR3 coding sequence is TGTGCCAGCAGCTTTGCGCTTAGGGGACTTGAGGTCCAGGGCGGCCGTCGGGGGAATCAGCCCCAGCATTTT.

The V gene is TRBV15, the J gene TRBJ2-1; TRBD1 might be the D (7 bases). The CDR3 covers 19 residues. V lost 2 bases and J 2 bases, leaving 22 bases between the germline ends. In germline, CDR1 is LNHNV, CDR2 YYDKDF (reference sequence). The CDR3 spells CATSRNRGLAGGTYNEQFF. As DNA, the CDR3 is TGTGCCACCAGCAGAAACAGGGGACTCGCGGGTGGGACCTACAATGAGCAGTTCTTC. Full variable domain (missing parts from reference TRBV15 and TRBJ2-1): DAMVIQNPRYQVTQFGKPVTLSCSQTLNHNVMYWYQQKSSQAPKLLFHYYDKDFNNEADTPDNFQSRRPNTSFCFLDIRSPGLGDTAMYLCATSRNRGLAGGTYNEQFFGPGTRLTVL.

Only one count was recorded for this clone. V is TRBV6-1 and J is TRBJ1-2, with 9 bases that match TRBD1. CDR1 and CDR2 (germline): MNHNS, SASEGT. The CDR3 has 14 amino acids. V lost 3 bases, J lost 6 bases, and 5 bases stayed unmatched. The CDR3 DNA reads TGTGCCAGCAGTGACCCCGGGACAGGGAATGGCTACACCTTC. Amino acids: CASSDPGTGNGYTF.

This CDR3 reads CASRSGRGKLFF. The CDR3 bases are TGTGCCAGCAGGTCGGGACGGGGGAAACTGTTTTTT. The chain carries TRBV6-5 and TRBJ1-4, with a possible D match to TRBD1 (5 bases). Trimming pared 6 bases from V and 11 bases from J, leaving 13 bases between. CDR1 is MNHEY, CDR2 SVGAGI, per germline. CDR3 length: 12 amino acids.

The chain is built from TRBV3-1 (or the pseudogene TRBV3-2) and TRBJ2-5; D uncertain. The CDR3 extends over 15 amino acids. The V gene's germline CDR1 is LGHDT and CDR2 YNNKEL (reference sequence). The V and J ends lost 0 bases and 2 bases respectively, with 10 bases between them. CDR3: CASSQDLVQQETQYF. CDR3 nucleotides: TGTGCCAGCAGCCAAGATTTGGTACAGCAAGAGACCCAGTACTTC.

The J gene is TRBJ1-4, the V gene TRBV7-6; D might be TRBD1 (5 bases). This CDR3 contains 14 residues. Germline lookup yields CDR1 SGHVS and CDR2 FNYEAQ. V was clipped by 1 base and J by 10 bases, with 13 bases between them. The CDR3 sequence is CASSLDHAGGKLFF. Here the CDR3 DNA reads TGTGCCAGCAGCTTAGATCACGCCGGGGGAAAACTGTTTTTT.

This clone was counted once. V gene TRBV18 combines with J gene TRBJ1-5; TRBD1 matches at 7 bases. J was trimmed by 3 bases and V by 6 bases; bases with no gene match: 8. CDR3 length: 15 amino acids. The germline CDR1 and CDR2 sequences are KGHSH and LQKENI. The DNA of the CDR3 is TGTGCCAGCTCCCTGACAGGGAATAACAATCAGCCCCAGCATTTT. Residues: CASSLTGNNNQPQHF.

Written as DNA, the CDR3 is TGTGCCAGCATCGGGGGGGTAAGCTCCTACGAGCAGTACTTC. Translation: CASIGGVSSYEQYF. The rearrangement links TRBV28 to TRBJ2-7, with TRBD2 matching over 8 bases. CDR1 and CDR2 (germline): MDHEN, SYDVKM. With V trimmed by 7 bases and J by 0 bases, 5 bases remained unmatched. The CDR3 runs 14 residues.

The sample holds one count of this clone. This rearrangement joins TRBV12-3 or TRBV12-4 to TRBJ1-2, with D possibly being TRBD1 (6 bases). The ends were cut back, 6 bases at V and 7 bases at J, with 15 bases in the middle. This CDR3 is built from 13 residues. CDR3 residues: CASSSLGASGYTF. For the CDR3, the DNA is TGTGCCAGCAGCAGCTTGGGGGCTAGTGGCTACACCTTC.

The chain recombines TRBV25-1 with TRBJ2-2; 10 positions match TRBD1. The trim removed 6 bases at V and 5 bases at J, leaving 12 bases unmatched. Looked up from germline, CDR1 is MGHDK and CDR2 is SYGVNS. This CDR3 has 17 residues. CDR3 coding DNA: TGTGCCAGCAGGGAGAACCGACAGGGGGCTGAGACCGGGGAGCTGTTTTTT. Protein sequence: CASRENRQGAETGELFF.

The chain has TRBV28 and TRBJ2-5; D uncertain. Germline loops: CDR1 MDHEN, CDR2 SYDVKM. Between the trimmed V and J ends, which lost 6 bases and 5 bases, there was a span of 7 bases. The CDR3 loop spans 11 amino acids. CDR3 amino acids: CASSQEETQYF. CDR3 bases: TGTGCCAGCAGCCAAGAGGAGACCCAGTACTTC. The variable domain in full, with the rest retrieved from reference TRBV28 and TRBJ2-5, is DVKVTQSSRYLVKRTGEKVFLECVQDMDHENMFWYRQDPGLGLRLIYFSYDVKMKEKGDIPEGYSVSREKKERFSLILESASTNQTSMYLCASSQEETQYFGPGTRLLVL.

V gene TRBV24-1 combines with J gene TRBJ1-5; no clear D gene. This CDR3 has 15 residues. V shed 4 bases and J shed 3 bases, with 12 bases lying between them. Germline-derived CDR1 and CDR2 are KGHDR and SFDVKD. Written as DNA, the CDR3 is TGTGCCACCAGTGACCCAACAGTTCCCAATCAGCCCCAGCATTTT. It encodes CATSDPTVPNQPQHF.